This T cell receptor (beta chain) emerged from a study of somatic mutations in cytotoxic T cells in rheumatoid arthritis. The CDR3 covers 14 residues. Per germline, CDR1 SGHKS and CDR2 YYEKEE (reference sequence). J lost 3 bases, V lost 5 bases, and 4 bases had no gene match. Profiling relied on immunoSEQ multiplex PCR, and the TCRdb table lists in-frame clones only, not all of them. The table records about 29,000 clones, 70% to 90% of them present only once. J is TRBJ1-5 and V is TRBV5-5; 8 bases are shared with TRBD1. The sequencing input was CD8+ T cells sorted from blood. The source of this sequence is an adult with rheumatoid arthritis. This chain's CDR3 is CASSLTGANQPQHF. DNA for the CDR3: TGTGCCAGCAGTTTGACAGGGGCCAATCAGCCCCAGCATTTT.